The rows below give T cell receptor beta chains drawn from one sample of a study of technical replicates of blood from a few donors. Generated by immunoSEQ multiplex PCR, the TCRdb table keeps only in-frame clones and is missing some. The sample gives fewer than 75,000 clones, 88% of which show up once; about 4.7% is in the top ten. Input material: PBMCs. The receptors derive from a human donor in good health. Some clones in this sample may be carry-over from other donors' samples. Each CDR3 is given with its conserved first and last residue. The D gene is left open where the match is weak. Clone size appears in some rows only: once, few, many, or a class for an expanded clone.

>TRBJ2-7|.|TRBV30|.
TGTGCCTGGAGCTCCGCCCGGGACAAAACCTACGAGCAGTACTTC
CAWSSARDKTYEQYF
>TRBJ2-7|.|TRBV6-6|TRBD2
TGTGCCAGCAGTTATGGCGGGAGCAACGAGCAGTACTTC
CASSYGGSNEQYF
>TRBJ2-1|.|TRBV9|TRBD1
TGTGCCAGCAGCATCTGGGACAGGGAGGAAAGGTTCTTC
CASSIWDREERFF
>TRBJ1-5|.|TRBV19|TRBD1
TGTGCCAGTAGTTCCCGGACAGGGTGGAGTCAGCCCCAGCATTTT
CASSSRTGWSQPQHF
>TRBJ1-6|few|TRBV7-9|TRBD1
TGTGCCAGCAGCTTAGCCCAAGGACAGGGCGGCTCACCCCTCCACTTT
CASSLAQGQGGSPLHF
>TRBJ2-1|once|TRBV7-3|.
TGTGCCAGCAGCTTAAGCGGGGACTTAACCTACAATGAGCAGTTCTTC
CASSLSGDLTYNEQFF
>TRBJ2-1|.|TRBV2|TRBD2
TGTGCCAGCAGTTTCCCTGAGGGACTAGCCTACAATGAGCAGTTCTTC
CASSFPEGLAYNEQFF
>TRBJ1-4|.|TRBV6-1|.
TGTGCCAGCAGTGTAGTTGACACGCCGACTAATGAAAAACTGTTTTTT
CASSVVDTPTNEKLFF
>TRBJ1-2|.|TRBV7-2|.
TGTGCCAGCAGCTTGTCAAAGGGAGATGGCTACACCTTC
CASSLSKGDGYTF
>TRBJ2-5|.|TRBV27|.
TGTGCCAGCAGTTTATCTGCGGTACAAGAGACCCAGTACTTC
CASSLSAVQETQYF
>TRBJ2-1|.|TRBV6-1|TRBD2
TGTGCCAGCAGTGAAGCGCTCGGGCTAGCGGGATTAAGCTCCTACAATGAGCAGTTCTTC
CASSEALGLAGLSSYNEQFF
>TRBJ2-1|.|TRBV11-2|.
TGTGCCAGCAGCTTTGAGGGCTCCCAGTTCTTC
CASSFEGSQFF
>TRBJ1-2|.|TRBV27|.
TGTGCCAGCAGCGCTGGACGGACATATGGCTACACCTTC
CASSAGRTYGYTF
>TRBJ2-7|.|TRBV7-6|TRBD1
TGTGCCAGCAGCCTTGACAGGGGGCGAGAGCAGTACTTC
CASSLDRGREQYF
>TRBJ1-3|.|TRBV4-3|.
TGCGCCAGCAGCCGCGGACAGGGAAACACCATATATTTT
CASSRGQGNTIYF
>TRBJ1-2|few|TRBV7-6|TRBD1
TGTGCCAGCAGCAGTGGACAGGGGGTTAACTATGGCTACACCTTC
CASSSGQGVNYGYTF
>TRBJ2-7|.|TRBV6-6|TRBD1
TGTGCCAGCAGTGACTCCGGGACAGTGATCTACGAGCAGTACTTC
CASSDSGTVIYEQYF
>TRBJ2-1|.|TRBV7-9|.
TGTGCCAGCAGCTTACCGGACCGCCCACAGGATAGGCAGTTCTTC
CASSLPDRPQDRQFF
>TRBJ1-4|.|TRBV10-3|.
TGTGCCATCAGTGGGGGGACTCACGAAAAACTGTTTTTT
CAISGGTHEKLFF
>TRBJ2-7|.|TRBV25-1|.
TGTGCCAGCAGTGAAAGCGCCCGCGGGGCGAAGGAGCAGTACTTC
CASSESARGAKEQYF
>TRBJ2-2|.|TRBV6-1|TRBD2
TGTGCCAGCAGTAGGACTAGCGCGGCCACCGGGGAGCTGTTTTTT
CASSRTSAATGELFF
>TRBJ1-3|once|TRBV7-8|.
TGTGCCAGCAGCTTAGTCTCTGGGGGCAATTCTGGAAACACCATATATTTT
CASSLVSGGNSGNTIYF
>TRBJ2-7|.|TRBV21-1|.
TGTGCCAGCAGCAAAGAGCTAGGGGGCTCCTACGAGCAGTACTTC
CASSKELGGSYEQYF
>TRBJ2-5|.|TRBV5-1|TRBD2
TGCGCCAGCAGCCGTGGACTAGGCGCCCGGGAGACCCAGTACTTC
CASSRGLGARETQYF
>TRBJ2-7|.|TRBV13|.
TGTGCCAGCAGCTTAGAAGGAGGAGGTTCCTACGAGCAGTACTTC
CASSLEGGGSYEQYF
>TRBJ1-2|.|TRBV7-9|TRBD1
TGTGCCAGCAGCTCTACAGGGGACGGCTACACCTTC
CASSSTGDGYTF
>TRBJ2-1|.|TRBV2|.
TGTGCCAGCAGTGTTTCGTCCCATGAGCAGTTCTTC
CASSVSSHEQFF
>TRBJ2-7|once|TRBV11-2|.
TGTGCCAGCAGCTTAATACCCGGGGGTTGGTACGAGCAGTACTTC
CASSLIPGGWYEQYF
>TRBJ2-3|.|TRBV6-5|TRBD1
TGTGCCAGCAGTTATACAGGGGAAATCACAGATACGCAGTATTTT
CASSYTGEITDTQYF
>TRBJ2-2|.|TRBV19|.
TGTGCCAGTACCGGACAGATCACCGGGGAGCTGTTTTTT
CASTGQITGELFF
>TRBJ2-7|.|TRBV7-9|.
TGTGCCAGCAGCTTAGGGGCCGGATTCTACGAGCAGTACTTC
CASSLGAGFYEQYF
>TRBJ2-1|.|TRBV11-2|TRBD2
TGTGCCAGCGCTTCGCTAGCGGGAGGGCCGGTTGAGCAGTTCTTC
CASASLAGGPVEQFF
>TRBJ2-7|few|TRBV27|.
TGTGCCAGCAGGCTCCAGGGGTCCCTTTACGAGCAGTACTTC
CASRLQGSLYEQYF
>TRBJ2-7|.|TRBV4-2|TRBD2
TGTGCCAGCAGCCAAGACATCACCGGGACTAGCTTTTACTACGAGCAGTACTTC
CASSQDITGTSFYYEQYF
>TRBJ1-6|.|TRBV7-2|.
TGTGCCAGCAGCCGAGTGGCAGGGTTGGGCGGTAATTCACCCCTCCACTTT
CASSRVAGLGGNSPLHF
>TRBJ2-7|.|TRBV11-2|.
TGTGCCAGCAGCCCATCCGGGGATCCCTACGAGCAGTACTTC
CASSPSGDPYEQYF
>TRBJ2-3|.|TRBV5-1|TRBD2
TGCGCCAGCAGCTTTCGAGCGGGGGGGGGCACAGATACGCAGTATTTT
CASSFRAGGGTDTQYF
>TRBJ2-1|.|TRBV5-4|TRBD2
TGTGCCAGCAGCTTACCTAGCGGCTACAATGAGCAGTTCTTC
CASSLPSGYNEQFF
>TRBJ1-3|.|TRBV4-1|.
TGCGCCAGCAGCCAAGTTACTGGTCTCGGAAACACCATATATTTT
CASSQVTGLGNTIYF
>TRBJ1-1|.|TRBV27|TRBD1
TGTGCCAGCAGTCCACGACAGGGGCTTGGCACTGAAGCTTTCTTT
CASSPRQGLGTEAFF
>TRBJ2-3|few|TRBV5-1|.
TGCGCCAGCAGCTTGACCCCCCAGGGTGATACGCAGTATTTT
CASSLTPQGDTQYF
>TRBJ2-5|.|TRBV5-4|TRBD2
TGTGCCAGCAGCTTGGGTGTTAGCGGGGGCGGTGAGACCCAGTACTTC
CASSLGVSGGGETQYF
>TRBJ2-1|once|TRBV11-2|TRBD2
TGTGCCAGCAGCCCTAGACTAGCGGGGTTTTACAATGAGCAGTTCTTC
CASSPRLAGFYNEQFF
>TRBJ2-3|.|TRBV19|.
TGTGCCAGTACCTCGAGCGGGAGCACAGATACGCAGTATTTT
CASTSSGSTDTQYF
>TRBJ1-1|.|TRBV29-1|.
TGCAGCGTTCGAATTCCCGGGCAGGGGAACACTGAAGCTTTCTTT
CSVRIPGQGNTEAFF
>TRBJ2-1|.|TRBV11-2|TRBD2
TGTGCCAGCAGCACCCAAAAAGCGGGAGTATCGTGGAATGAGCAGTTCTTC
CASSTQKAGVSWNEQFF
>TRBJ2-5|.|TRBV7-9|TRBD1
TGTGCCAGCAGCCGCCCCACAGGGGGGAGAGAGACCCAGTACTTC
CASSRPTGGRETQYF
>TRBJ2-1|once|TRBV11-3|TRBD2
TGTGCCAGCAGCCCGGGACTAGCGGGAGATGAGCAGTTCTTC
CASSPGLAGDEQFF
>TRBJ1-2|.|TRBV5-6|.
TGTGCCAGTAGCTTGATCAGGCCCTATGGCTACACCTTC
CASSLIRPYGYTF
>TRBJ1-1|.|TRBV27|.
TGTGCCAGCAGTTCCCTTTTTGGGGCTAGCACTGAAGCTTTCTTT
CASSSLFGASTEAFF